Presented here are 21 T cell receptor beta chains from one specimen sequenced in a study of Graves' ophthalmopathy and Graves' hyperthyroidism. Investigators amplified TCR beta CDR3 regions from RNA transcripts. A first-round RT-PCR used HTBI primers, followed by a second-round multiplex PCR. In TCRdb, the multiplex PCR reads were re-called with MiXCR into one record per CDR3 protein. The sample has about 500,000 distinct CDR3 sequences, 35% to 45% seen once; the top ten hold about 4.1%. Sequencing was done on a sample of peripheral blood or thyroid tissue (not recorded which). The receptors were sampled from an adult man with Graves' hyperthyroidism.

This clonotype was observed a few times. J is TRBJ1-1 and V is TRBV12-3 or TRBV12-4; maybe TRBD1 (5 bases). Trimming removed 4 bases from V and 1 base from J, with 13 bases in between. This CDR3 has 15 amino acids. The CDR3 loop reads CASSSWGIQNTEAFF. The CDR3 DNA reads as TGTGCCAGCAGTTCCTGGGGCATCCAGAACACTGAAGCTTTCTTT.

This clonotype showed up many times. This sequence joins TRBV2 and TRBJ1-3; 8 bases line up with TRBD1. The ends lost 3 bases at V and 4 bases at J; junction bases unmatched: 2. The CDR3 runs to 14 residues. Germline V gives CDR1 SNHLY, CDR2 FYNNEI. CDR3 DNA: TGTGCCAGCAGTGAGACAGGGGACGGAAACACCATATATTTT. This translates into CASSETGDGNTIYF.

The chain employs TRBV5-4 and TRBJ1-2; unclear D gene. Trimming stripped 0 bases from V and 4 bases from J, with 13 bases between. CDR3 length: 15 residues. Germline V gene sequence: CDR1 SGHNT, CDR2 YYREEE (reference sequence). The CDR3 loop reads CASSLGGSGSYGYTF. CDR3 sequence (DNA): TGTGCCAGCAGCTTGGGGGGAAGTGGTAGCTATGGCTACACCTTC.

DNA of the CDR3: TGTGCCAGCAGCCAGGGGACAGGGGATCAGCCCCAGCATTTT. It is translated as CASSQGTGDQPQHF. The genes are TRBV9 and TRBJ1-5, with TRBD1 identical over 10 bases. The CDR3 runs 14 residues. Trimming removed 4 bases from V and 5 bases from J; junction bases left unmatched: 3. The germline CDR1 and CDR2 sequences are SGDLS and YYNGEE.

The chain uses TRBV6-1 and TRBJ1-2; D remains unclear. The CDR3 is 14 residues long. Germline CDR1 is MNHNS and CDR2 is SASEGT. Trimming left V 2 bases short and J 7 bases short, with 14 bases between. The CDR3 DNA reads as TGTGCCAGCAGTGAATTGATGAGGATATCTGGCTACACCTTC. Amino acid sequence: CASSELMRISGYTF.

The chain combines TRBV7-9 with TRBJ1-5; TRBD1 is a possible D gene (5 bases). This CDR3 is built from 14 residues. CDR1 and CDR2 from the germline V gene are SEHNR and FQNEAQ (reference sequence). V was shortened by 0 bases and J by 7 bases, with 10 bases between the two germline ends. For the CDR3, the DNA is TGTGCCAGCAGCTTAGCGTCCGAGGGGCAGCCCCAGCATTTT. This encodes CASSLASEGQPQHF.

The chain links TRBV18 to TRBJ1-1, with 8 bases identical to TRBD1. The germline gives CDR1 KGHSH, CDR2 LQKENI. Losses at the gene ends were 3 bases for V and 0 bases for J; bases not matched to a gene: 12. The CDR3 loop spans 18 amino acids. The CDR3 region has the DNA TGTGCCAGCTCACCGAGAGGGACAGGAGGGATTATGAACACTGAAGCTTTCTTT. This gives the protein CASSPRGTGGIMNTEAFF.

The chain is built from TRBV29-1 and TRBJ2-2; 7 nucleotides match TRBD2. The V and J ends lost 4 bases and 5 bases, in that order; junction bases with no gene match: 7. Germline V gene sequence: CDR1 SQVTM, CDR2 ANQGSEA. The CDR3 is made up of 14 amino acids. The CDR3 coding sequence is TGCAGCGTTGGTCCCGGGCGGGGGACCGGGGAGCTGTTTTTT. Its protein product is CSVGPGRGTGELFF.

CDR3: CASSPYPPGAANEKLFF. The CDR3 DNA is TGTGCCAGCAGCCCGTACCCACCAGGGGCGGCTAATGAAAAACTGTTTTTT. V gene TRBV4-2 combines with J gene TRBJ1-4; weak D call: TRBD1 (6 bases). The CDR3 sequence is 17 residues long. CDR1 LGHNA and CDR2 YNFKEQ come from the germline V gene. The V gene lost 4 bases and the J gene lost 3 bases, with 18 bases spanning the gap.

This clonotype occurred many times. The CDR3 DNA sequence: TGTGCCAGCAGCCCAACAGGTGCCTACGAGCAGTACTTC. Translation: CASSPTGAYEQYF. The rearrangement joins TRBV18 to TRBJ2-7; weak D call: TRBD1 (5 bases). In germline, CDR1 is KGHSH, CDR2 LQKENI. There are 13 residues in the CDR3. V was clipped by 8 bases and J by 2 bases, with 13 bases between them.

This clonotype has a count of ten or more. V usage is TRBV29-1 and J usage is TRBJ1-2, with a weak D call TRBD1 (5 bases). The CDR3 consists of 13 residues. V was pared by 6 bases and J by 4 bases, with 15 bases between. Germline assignment: CDR1 SQVTM and CDR2 ANQGSEA. The CDR3, as DNA: TGCAGCGTAGATCAGGGTCGGCGCTATGGCTACACCTTC. Its protein product is CSVDQGRRYGYTF.

This clonotype has just a few counts. J is TRBJ1-2 and V is TRBV4-1; 8 nucleotides line up with TRBD1. Per germline, CDR1 MGHRA and CDR2 YSYEKL. This CDR3 spans 16 amino acids. Trimming cost V 3 bases and J 2 bases; bases outside gene matches: 8. DNA of the CDR3: TGCGCCAGCAGCCACGGTGCAGGGGGCGCAAACTATGGCTACACCTTC. Protein sequence: CASSHGAGGANYGYTF.

The genes are TRBV4-1 and TRBJ2-7; TRBD1 matches 8 bases. Germline CDR1 reads MGHRA; CDR2 reads YSYEKL. The junction had 7 bases not matched to a gene; V was cut back by 0 bases and J by 6 bases. The CDR3 length is 15 residues. CDR3 region: CASSQEVTGVREQYF. For the CDR3, the DNA is TGCGCCAGCAGCCAAGAGGTGACAGGGGTTCGCGAGCAGTACTTC.

The chain carries TRBV10-3 and TRBJ1-5, with 7 bases lining up with TRBD1. The CDR3 length is 17 residues. Looked up from germline, CDR1 is ENHRY and CDR2 is SYGVKD. The trim removed 2 bases at V and 14 bases at J, leaving 21 bases unmatched. The CDR3 nucleotides are TGTGCCATCAGTGAGAGTACAGGGGACCGGTCGGATGGTCGAGAGCATTTT. Encoded protein: CAISESTGDRSDGREHF.

In its sample, this clonotype was seen many times. This rearrangement joins TRBV7-3 to TRBJ2-2, with D perhaps given as TRBD1 or TRBD2 (5 bases each). Germline-derived CDR1 and CDR2 are SGHTA and FQGTGA. The CDR3 is 13 amino acids. Deletions cut 4 bases from V and 6 bases from J, with 9 bases between. The CDR3 loop is CASSWGTSGELFF. In nucleotides, the CDR3 is TGTGCCAGCAGCTGGGGGACGTCCGGGGAGCTGTTTTTT.

This clonotype was seen a few times. This sequence joins TRBV29-1 and TRBJ2-7; 7 nucleotides agree with TRBD1. With V trimmed by 4 bases and J by 2 bases, 8 bases remained unmatched. The CDR3 runs 14 residues. Germline V gene data show CDR1 as SQVTM and CDR2 as ANQGSEA. CDR3 sequence (DNA): TGCAGCGTTGTGGGGGACAGCGGTCCCTACGAGCAGTACTTC. Translation gives CSVVGDSGPYEQYF.

As to this clonotype: Just one base apart from a much larger clone, this may be a read error. This chain connects TRBV7-8 to TRBJ1-1, with a tentative D call TRBD1 (5 bases). V dropped 2 bases and J dropped 13 bases, with 14 bases sitting between them. Germline V gene sequence: CDR1 SGHVS, CDR2 FQNEAQ. The CDR3 contains 12 residues. The DNA of the CDR3 is TGTGCCAGCAGCTTACAGGGTTTAAAAGTTTTCTTT. Translation: CASSLQGLKVFF.

This clonotype was observed many times. This rearrangement joins TRBV20-1 to TRBJ2-7; TRBD1 aligns across 7 bases. CDR1 and CDR2 (germline): DFQATT, SNEGSKA (reference sequence). The CDR3 has 12 amino acids. V shed 6 bases, J shed 0 bases, and the junction held 2 bases outside the gene matches. For the CDR3, the DNA is TGCAGTGCCAGGGACAGCTCCTACGAGCAGTACTTC. Translating it yields CSARDSSYEQYF.

This clonotype appeared many times. This chain's CDR3 is CAISGLASQVSYEQYF. The CDR3 DNA is TGTGCCATCAGTGGACTAGCATCCCAGGTCTCCTACGAGCAGTACTTC. This chain connects TRBV10-3 to TRBJ2-7, with 7 positions matching TRBD2. V lost 4 bases, J lost 0 bases, and 9 bases stayed unmatched. This CDR3 comprises 16 residues. The germline CDR1 and CDR2 sequences are ENHRY and SYGVKD.

The V call is TRBV7-3, the J call TRBJ2-2, with 14 bases matching TRBD2. The germline V gene encodes CDR1 SGHTA and CDR2 FQGTGA. Trimming cost V 4 bases and J 5 bases; bases outside gene matches: 6. The CDR3 runs to 17 residues. The CDR3 DNA is TGTGCCAGCAGCTCCACGACTAGCGGGGGGGCAACCGGGGAGCTGTTTTTT. Its protein is CASSSTTSGGATGELFF.

Note on this clonotype: The junction departs from the called germline gene at one end, perhaps through a read error. The chain joins TRBV29-1 to TRBJ1-1, with TRBD1 matching over 7 bases. The CDR3 is 8 amino acids. Germline values: CDR1 SQVTM, CDR2 ANQGSEA. CDR3 region: CSVSGTEF. The CDR3 bases are TGCAGCGTTTCCGGGACAGAGTTT.